The 5 T cell receptor beta chains listed next were all sequenced from one sample in a study of regulatory T cells in long-lasting Graves disease. Relying on iRepertoire HTBI primers and Arm-PCR of CDR3 regions, the team built TCR beta libraries. TCRdb re-called the multiplex PCR reads with MiXCR, one entry per CDR3 protein. The table lists some 340,000 distinct CDR3 sequences, about 23% of them singletons. As for time point: persistent/refractory GD, antithyroid drugs over 5 years with positive TRAb. Scientists built the TCR library using RNA that was extracted from PBMCs. The sample was peripheral blood mononuclear cells (PBMCs), taken when the disease was refractory, from a patient treated with antithyroid drugs. The source of these receptors is a woman aged 35 to 49 with Graves disease.

This clonotype was picked up many times. The chain is built from TRBV20-1 and TRBJ1-2, with D uncertain. V was pared by 6 bases and J by 4 bases, with 6 bases between. This CDR3 has 10 residues. The germline gives CDR1 DFQATT, CDR2 SNEGSKA (reference sequence). Here the CDR3 DNA reads TGCAGTGCCGAGGCCTATGGCTACACCTTC. Its translation is CSAEAYGYTF.

The rearrangement links TRBV5-1 to TRBJ1-4; 10 bases agree with TRBD1. CDR3 length: 19 residues. V shed 7 bases, J shed 7 bases, and the junction held 22 bases outside the gene matches. CDR1 and CDR2 from the germline V gene are SGHRS and YFSETQ. CDR3 DNA: TGCGCCAGCCCAATTCCCCGGGACAGGGGCCCCCGGCTCCCTGAAAAACTGTTTTTT. It is translated as CASPIPRDRGPRLPEKLFF. The full variable domain, completed using reference TRBV5-1 and TRBJ1-4, is KAGVTQTPRYLIKTRGQQVTLSCSPISGHRSVSWYQQTPGQGLQFLFEYFSETQRNKGNFPGRFSGRQFSNSRSEMNVSTLELGDSALYLCASPIPRDRGPRLPEKLFFGSGTQLSVL.

The rearrangement joins TRBV19 to TRBJ2-2; tentatively, D is TRBD2 (6 bases). In germline, CDR1 is LNHDA, CDR2 SQIVND (reference sequence). Trimming removed 6 bases at V and 1 base at J, with 15 bases between. CDR3 length: 16 amino acids. CDR3 sequence reads: CASSPGRTRNTGELFF. The DNA of the CDR3 is TGTGCCAGTAGCCCTGGGAGGACTCGGAACACCGGGGAGCTGTTTTTT.

This clonotype was picked up a small number of times. V and J are TRBV9 and TRBJ2-7; D call uncertain. The V and J ends lost 4 bases and 3 bases respectively, with 11 bases between them. Germline V CDR1 and CDR2: SGDLS, YYNGEE. The CDR3 runs 13 residues. The CDR3 loop reads CASSPYPLYEQYF. As DNA, the CDR3 is TGTGCCAGCAGCCCATACCCCCTCTACGAGCAGTACTTC.

CDR3: CSVGQGGNTIYF. The CDR3 nucleotides read TGCAGTGTAGGGCAAGGAGGAAACACCATATATTTT. The chain has TRBV20-1 and TRBJ1-3, with D hard to call. V shed 7 bases and J shed 4 bases, with 11 bases lying between them. Germline CDR1 DFQATT, CDR2 SNEGSKA (reference sequence). This CDR3 is built from 12 residues.